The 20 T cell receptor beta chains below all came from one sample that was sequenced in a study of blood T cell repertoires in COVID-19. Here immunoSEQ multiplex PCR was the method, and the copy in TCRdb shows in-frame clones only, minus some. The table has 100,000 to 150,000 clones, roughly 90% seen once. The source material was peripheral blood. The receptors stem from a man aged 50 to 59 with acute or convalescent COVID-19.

In nucleotides, the CDR3 is TGTGCCAGCAGTTACTCGAACTTGGGGGAGGGGACCCAGTACTTC. It yields the protein CASSYSNLGEGTQYF. The V gene is TRBV6-5, the J gene TRBJ2-5; 7 bases match TRBD2. J lost 7 bases, V lost 0 bases, and 8 bases had no gene match. The CDR3 loop spans 15 amino acids. Germline V gives CDR1 MNHEY, CDR2 SVGAGI.

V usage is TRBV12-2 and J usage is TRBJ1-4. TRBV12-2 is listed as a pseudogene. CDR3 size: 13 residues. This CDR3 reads CASRSGGGEKLFF. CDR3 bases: TGTGCAAGTCGCTCCGGGGGTGGTGAAAAACTGTTTTTT.

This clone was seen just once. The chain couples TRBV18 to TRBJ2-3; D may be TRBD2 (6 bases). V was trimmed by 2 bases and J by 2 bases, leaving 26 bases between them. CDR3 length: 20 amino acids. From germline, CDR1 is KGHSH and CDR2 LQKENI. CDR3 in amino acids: CASSPYSGVGWLVSTDTQYF. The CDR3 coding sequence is TGTGCCAGCTCACCATATAGCGGAGTGGGTTGGCTTGTTTCCACAGATACGCAGTATTTT.

The CDR3 sequence is CASSFGTVDYGYTF. CDR3 coding DNA: TGTGCCAGCAGCTTCGGGACAGTTGACTATGGCTACACCTTC. The V gene is TRBV2, the J gene TRBJ1-2; 7 bases are shared with TRBD1. Germline lookup yields CDR1 SNHLY and CDR2 FYNNEI. The CDR3 length is 14 residues. J lost 3 bases, V lost 6 bases, and 7 bases had no gene match.

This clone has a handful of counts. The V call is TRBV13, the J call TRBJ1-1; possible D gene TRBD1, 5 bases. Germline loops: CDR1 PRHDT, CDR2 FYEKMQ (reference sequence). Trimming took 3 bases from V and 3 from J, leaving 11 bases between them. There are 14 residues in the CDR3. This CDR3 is CASSFRRGYTEAFF. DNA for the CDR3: TGTGCCAGCAGCTTCAGAAGGGGATACACTGAAGCTTTCTTT. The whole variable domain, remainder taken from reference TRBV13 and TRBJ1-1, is AAGVIQSPRHLIKEKRETATLKCYPIPRHDTVYWYQQGPGQDPQFLISFYEKMQSDKGSIPDRFSAQQFSDYHSELNMSSLELGDSALYFCASSFRRGYTEAFFGQGTRLTVV.

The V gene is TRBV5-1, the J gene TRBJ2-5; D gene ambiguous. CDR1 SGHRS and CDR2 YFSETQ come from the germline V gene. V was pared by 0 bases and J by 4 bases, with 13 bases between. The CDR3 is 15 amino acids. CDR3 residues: CASSLVFAPRETQYF. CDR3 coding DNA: TGCGCCAGCAGCTTGGTGTTCGCCCCGCGAGAGACCCAGTACTTC.

The chain's CDR3 is CASSQQGSSGNTIYF. As DNA, the CDR3 is TGTGCCAGCAGCCAACAGGGGAGCTCTGGAAACACCATATATTTT. The chain has TRBV6-2 or TRBV6-3 and TRBJ1-3; 7 bases fit TRBD1. There are 15 residues in the CDR3. Trimming cost V 6 bases and J 0 bases; bases outside gene matches: 5. Germline V CDR1 and CDR2: MNHEY, SVGEGT.

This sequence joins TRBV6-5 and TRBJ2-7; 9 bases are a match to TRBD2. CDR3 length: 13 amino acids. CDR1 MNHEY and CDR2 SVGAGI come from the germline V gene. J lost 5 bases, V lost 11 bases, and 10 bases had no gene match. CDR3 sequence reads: CAGGGGLQDEQYF. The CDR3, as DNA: TGTGCCGGCGGGGGGGGTCTTCAGGACGAGCAGTACTTC.

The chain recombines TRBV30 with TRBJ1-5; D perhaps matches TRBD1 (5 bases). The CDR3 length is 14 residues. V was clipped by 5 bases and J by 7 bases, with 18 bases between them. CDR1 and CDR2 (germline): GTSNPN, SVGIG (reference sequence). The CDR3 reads CAWGTIGGGQPQHF. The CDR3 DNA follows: TGTGCCTGGGGCACGATCGGGGGGGGGCAGCCCCAGCATTTT.

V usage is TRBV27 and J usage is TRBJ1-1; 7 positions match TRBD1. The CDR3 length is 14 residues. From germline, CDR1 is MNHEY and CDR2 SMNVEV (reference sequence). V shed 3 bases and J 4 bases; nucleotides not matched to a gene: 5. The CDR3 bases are TGTGCCAGCAGTTTTTCAGGGGGGCGCACTGAAGCTTTCTTT. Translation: CASSFSGGRTEAFF.

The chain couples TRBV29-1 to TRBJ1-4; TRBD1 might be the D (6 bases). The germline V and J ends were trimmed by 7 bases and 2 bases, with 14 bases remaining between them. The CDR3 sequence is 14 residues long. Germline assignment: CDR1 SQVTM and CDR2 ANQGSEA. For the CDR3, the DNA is TGCAGCGCCCTCCCGGACAGCACTAATGAAAAACTGTTTTTT. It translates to CSALPDSTNEKLFF.

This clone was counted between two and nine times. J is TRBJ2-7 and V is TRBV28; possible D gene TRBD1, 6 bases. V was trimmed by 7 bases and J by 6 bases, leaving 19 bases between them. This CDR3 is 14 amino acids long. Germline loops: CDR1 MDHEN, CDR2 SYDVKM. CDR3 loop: CASIRGGVVGEQYF. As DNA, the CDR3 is TGTGCCAGCATCCGAGGGGGTGTGGTGGGCGAGCAGTACTTC.

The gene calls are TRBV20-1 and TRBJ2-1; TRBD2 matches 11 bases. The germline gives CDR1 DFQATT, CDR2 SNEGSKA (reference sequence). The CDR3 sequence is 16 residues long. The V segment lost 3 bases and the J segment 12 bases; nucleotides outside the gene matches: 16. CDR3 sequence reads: CSASPRLAGSLIGQFF. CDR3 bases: TGCAGTGCTAGTCCAAGACTAGCGGGATCCCTCATTGGGCAGTTCTTC.

CDR3 protein: CASSDSRSSYNSPLHF. CDR3 in DNA: TGCGCCAGCAGTGACTCAAGGAGCTCCTATAATTCACCCCTCCACTTT. The rearrangement links TRBV10-1 to TRBJ1-6; D is undetermined. Trimming took 3 bases from V and 0 from J, leaving 9 bases between them. The CDR3 is made up of 16 amino acids. In germline, CDR1 is WNHNN, CDR2 SYGVQD (reference sequence).

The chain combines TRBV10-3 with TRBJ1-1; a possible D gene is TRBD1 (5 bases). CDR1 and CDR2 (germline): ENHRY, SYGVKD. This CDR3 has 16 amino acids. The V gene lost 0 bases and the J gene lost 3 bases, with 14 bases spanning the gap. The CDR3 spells CAISESMAGRYTEAFF. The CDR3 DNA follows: TGTGCCATCAGTGAGTCGATGGCAGGGAGGTACACTGAAGCTTTCTTT.

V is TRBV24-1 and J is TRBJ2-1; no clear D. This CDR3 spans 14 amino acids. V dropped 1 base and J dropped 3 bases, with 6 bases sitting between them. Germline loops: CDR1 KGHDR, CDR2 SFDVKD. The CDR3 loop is CATSDFPYYNEQFF. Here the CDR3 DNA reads TGTGCCACCAGTGATTTTCCCTACTACAATGAGCAGTTCTTC.

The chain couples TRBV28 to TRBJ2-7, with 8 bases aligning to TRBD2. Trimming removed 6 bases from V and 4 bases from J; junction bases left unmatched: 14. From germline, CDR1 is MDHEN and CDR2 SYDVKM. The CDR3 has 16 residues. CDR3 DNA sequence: TGTGCCAGCAGGAAGCCCGGGACGGGAGGGGGATACGAGCAGTACTTC. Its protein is CASRKPGTGGGYEQYF.

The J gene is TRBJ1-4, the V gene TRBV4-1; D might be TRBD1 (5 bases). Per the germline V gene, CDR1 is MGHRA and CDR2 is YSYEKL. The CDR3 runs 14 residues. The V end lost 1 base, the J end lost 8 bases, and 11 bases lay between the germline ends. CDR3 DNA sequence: TGCGCCAGCAGCCAAGTTAACAGGCTGGAAAAACTGTTTTTT. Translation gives CASSQVNRLEKLFF.

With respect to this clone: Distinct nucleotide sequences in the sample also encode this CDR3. CDR3 DNA sequence: TGTGCCAGCACCCGGAACACTGAAGCTTTCTTT. It specifies CASTRNTEAFF. The rearrangement joins TRBV6-6 to TRBJ1-1; D is ambiguous. Germline V gene data show CDR1 as MNHNY and CDR2 as SVGAGI (reference sequence). The V end was cut by 7 bases, the J end by 1 base, with 4 bases between. The CDR3 runs 11 residues.

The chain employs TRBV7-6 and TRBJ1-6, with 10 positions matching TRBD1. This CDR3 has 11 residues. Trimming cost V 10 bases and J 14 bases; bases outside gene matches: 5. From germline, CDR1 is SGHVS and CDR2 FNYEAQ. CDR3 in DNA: TGTGCCACCCTGGACAGGGGGGCCCTCCACTTT. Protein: CATLDRGALHF.